The 16 T cell receptor beta chains in this list originate from one sample, sequenced in a study of T-cell reconstitution after alpha-beta-depleted transplantation in children. As it was prepared, the TCRbeta library received unique molecular identifiers. TCRdb reprocessed the PCR reads via MiXCR and lists one record per CDR3 protein. The sample consists of more than 550,000 distinct CDR3 sequences, more than 9% of them appearing once. Specimen: PBMCs from the stem cell graft donor, collected from the stem cell graft. These TCRs come from a human donor who donated a stem cell graft to a child with acute myeloid leukemia.

This clonotype was counted at least ten times. V is TRBV29-1 and J is TRBJ2-7; 8 nucleotides agree with TRBD2. The junction had 7 bases not matched to a gene; V was cut back by 4 bases and J by 2 bases. The germline CDR1 and CDR2 sequences are SQVTM and ANQGSEA. This CDR3 has 14 residues. CDR3 in DNA: TGCAGCGTTGGGGGACTAGGGGGTCCCTACGAGCAGTACTTC. Translation: CSVGGLGGPYEQYF.

This clonotype was detected ten times or more. The gene calls are TRBV12-3 or TRBV12-4 and TRBJ2-1, with 12 bases fitting TRBD2. The ends lost 6 bases at V and 7 bases at J; junction bases unmatched: 7. The CDR3 is made up of 15 amino acids. The CDR3 loop reads CASSPTSGSFNEQFF. For the CDR3, the DNA is TGTGCCAGCAGCCCGACTAGCGGGAGTTTTAATGAGCAGTTCTTC.

For this clonotype: One junction end does not reproduce the germline sequence, and a read error may be involved. This rearrangement joins TRBV5-7 to TRBJ2-5, with D possibly TRBD2 on 6 matching bases. TRBV5-7 has ORF status, its function being uncertain. The CDR3 loop spans 16 amino acids. CDR3 sequence (DNA): TGTGCCAGCAGCTTTGGTGGTAGCGGAAACCAGGAGACCCAGTACTTC. Translating it yields CASSFGGSGNQETQYF.

The rearrangement joins TRBV12-3 or TRBV12-4 to TRBJ2-5, with TRBD1 identical over 8 bases. There are 16 residues in the CDR3. With 3 bases clipped from V and 4 bases from J, the junction kept 10 bases outside the gene matches. The DNA of the CDR3 is TGTGCCAGCAGTTTCAACGGACAGGGAACGCGAGAGACCCAGTACTTC. It yields the protein CASSFNGQGTRETQYF.

The chain carries TRBV3-1 and TRBJ2-3, with no clear D. CDR1 is LGHDT and CDR2 is YNNKEL in the germline V gene (reference sequence). V was trimmed by 1 base and J by 6 bases, leaving 14 bases between them. The CDR3 contains 15 residues. The CDR3 region has the DNA TGTGCCAGCAGCCAAGGCCCTCAACGCGCGGATACGCAGTATTTT. Amino acid sequence: CASSQGPQRADTQYF.

The chain joins TRBV30 to TRBJ2-1, with unresolved D. V was shortened by 1 base and J by 0 bases, with 10 bases between the two germline ends. The V gene's germline CDR1 is GTSNPN and CDR2 SVGIG (reference sequence). The CDR3 extends over 15 amino acids. The CDR3 spells CAWSEDLSSYNEQFF. The CDR3, as DNA: TGTGCCTGGAGTGAAGACCTCAGCTCCTACAATGAGCAGTTCTTC. Based on the CDR3 plus reference TRBV30 and TRBJ2-1, the full variable domain is SQTIHQWPATLVQPVGSPLSLECTVEGTSNPNLYWYRQAAGRGLQLLFYSVGIGQISSEVPQNLSASRPQDRQFILSSKKLLLSDSGFYLCAWSEDLSSYNEQFFGPGTRLTVL.

The V call is TRBV7-9, the J call TRBJ2-6; 7 nucleotides match TRBD2. This CDR3 is built from 16 residues. Germline loops: CDR1 SEHNR, CDR2 FQNEAQ (reference sequence). The V and J ends lost 2 bases and 1 base, in that order; junction bases with no gene match: 2. The CDR3 is CASSLRRGSGANVLTF. CDR3 coding DNA: TGTGCCAGCAGCTTAAGGCGGGGGTCTGGGGCCAACGTCCTGACTTTC.

The chain is built from TRBV4-3 and TRBJ2-1; D is perhaps TRBD1 or TRBD2 (5 bases each). This CDR3 contains 14 residues. CDR1 and CDR2 from the germline V gene are LGHNA and YSLEER. V was clipped by 4 bases and J by 10 bases, with 17 bases between them. The CDR3 region is CASSPGPGRPEQFF. The CDR3 nucleotides read TGCGCCAGCAGCCCCGGCCCGGGGCGACCCGAGCAGTTCTTC.

This clonotype was seen at least ten times. This chain uses TRBV20-1 with TRBJ2-7, with TRBD1 matching 9 bases. This CDR3 is 14 amino acids long. Germline CDR1 is DFQATT and CDR2 is SNEGSKA (reference sequence). With V trimmed by 0 bases and J by 3 bases, 3 bases remained unmatched. The CDR3 sequence is CSARDLTGGYEQYF. CDR3 in DNA: TGCAGTGCTAGAGACTTGACAGGGGGCTACGAGCAGTACTTC.

This clonotype was found many times. The chain employs TRBV5-5 and TRBJ2-1; 8 nucleotides align to TRBD2. Germline V gene lookup returns CDR1 SGHKS and CDR2 YYEKEE (reference sequence). This CDR3 region has 14 residues. V was clipped by 3 bases and J by 5 bases; unmatched bases: 4. Written as DNA, the CDR3 is TGTGCCAGCAGCTGGGGGACTAGGGACAATGAGCAGTTCTTC. It specifies CASSWGTRDNEQFF.

The V gene is TRBV10-3, the J gene TRBJ2-2; 7 bases fit TRBD2. This CDR3 contains 15 residues. Looked up from germline, CDR1 is ENHRY and CDR2 is SYGVKD. Trimming at V came to 4 bases and at J to 1 base, leaving 3 bases not matched to a gene. CDR3 in amino acids: CAISVSSGNTGELFF. The CDR3 coding sequence is TGTGCCATCAGTGTCTCTAGCGGGAACACCGGGGAGCTGTTTTTT.

The chain is built from TRBV19 and TRBJ2-4; 8 positions match TRBD1. Germline loops: CDR1 LNHDA, CDR2 SQIVND (reference sequence). V lost 7 bases to trimming and J lost 3 bases; unmatched junction nucleotides: 20. The CDR3 spans 19 residues. The CDR3 DNA sequence: TGTGCCAGTAACCAATCCCGGGACAGGATTCTCCTAGACAAAAACATTCAGTACTTC. Translation gives CASNQSRDRILLDKNIQYF.

This clonotype was observed at least ten times. V and J are TRBV4-3 and TRBJ2-2, with TRBD2 identical over 10 bases. The CDR3 has 19 residues. Germline V gives CDR1 LGHNA, CDR2 YSLEER. Germline trimming cut 0 bases from V and 5 bases from J; bases unmatched to any gene: 12. The CDR3 DNA sequence: TGCGCCAGCAGCCAAGAAGCGGTGGGTAGCGGGAGGAGGACCGGGGAGCTGTTTTTT. Amino acids: CASSQEAVGSGRRTGELFF.

This clonotype was found a few times. The CDR3 coding sequence is TGTGCCAGCAGTGGGACTAGCGGAGTACCCGGGGAGCTGTTTTTT. This codes for CASSGTSGVPGELFF. The chain has TRBV3-1 and TRBJ2-2; 11 bases align to TRBD2. Germline-derived CDR1 and CDR2 are LGHDT and YNNKEL (reference sequence). The ends lost 6 bases at V and 6 bases at J; junction bases unmatched: 6. The CDR3 has 15 amino acids.

The V call is TRBV20-1, the J call TRBJ2-7; possible D gene TRBD2, 6 bases. Germline CDR1 and CDR2: DFQATT and SNEGSKA (reference sequence). V gave up 0 bases and J gave up 5 bases, with 17 bases separating them. The CDR3 length is 15 residues. CDR3 residues: CSARDLRGWGNEQYF. CDR3 sequence (DNA): TGCAGTGCTAGAGATCTTCGGGGGTGGGGCAACGAGCAGTACTTC.

The V and J genes are TRBV20-1 and TRBJ1-2, with unresolved D. Trimming removed 4 bases at V and 1 base at J, with 10 bases between. The CDR3 runs to 13 residues. Germline V gene data show CDR1 as DFQATT and CDR2 as SNEGSKA (reference sequence). CDR3 amino acids: CSATTEDNYGYTF. DNA for the CDR3: TGCAGTGCTACGACGGAGGATAACTATGGCTACACCTTC.